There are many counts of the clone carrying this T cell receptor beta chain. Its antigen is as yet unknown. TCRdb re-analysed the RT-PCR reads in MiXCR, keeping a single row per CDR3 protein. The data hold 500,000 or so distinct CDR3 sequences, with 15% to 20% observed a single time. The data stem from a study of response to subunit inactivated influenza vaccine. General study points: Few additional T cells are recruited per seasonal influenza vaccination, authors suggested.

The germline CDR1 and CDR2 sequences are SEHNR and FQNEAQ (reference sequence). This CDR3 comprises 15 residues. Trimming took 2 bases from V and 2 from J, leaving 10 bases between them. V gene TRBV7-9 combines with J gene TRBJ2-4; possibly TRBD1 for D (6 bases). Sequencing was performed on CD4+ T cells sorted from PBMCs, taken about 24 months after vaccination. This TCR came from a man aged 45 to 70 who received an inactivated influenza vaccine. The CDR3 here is CASSLKGGSKNIQYF. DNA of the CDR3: TGTGCCAGCAGCTTAAAAGGGGGTTCCAAAAACATTCAGTACTTC.